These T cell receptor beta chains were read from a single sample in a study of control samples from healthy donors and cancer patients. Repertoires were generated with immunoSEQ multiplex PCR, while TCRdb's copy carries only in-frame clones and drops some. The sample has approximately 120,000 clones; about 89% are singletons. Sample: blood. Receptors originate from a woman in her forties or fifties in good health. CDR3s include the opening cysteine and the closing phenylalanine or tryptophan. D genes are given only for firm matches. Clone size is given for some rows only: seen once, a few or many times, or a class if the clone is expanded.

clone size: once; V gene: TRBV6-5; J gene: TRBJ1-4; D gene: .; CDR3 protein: CASSRRGATNEKLFF; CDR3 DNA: TGTGCCAGCAGCCGACGGGGTGCAACTAATGAAAAACTGTTTTTT
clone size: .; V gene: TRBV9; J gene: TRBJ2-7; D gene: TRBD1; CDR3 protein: CASSVGTGGPYEQYF; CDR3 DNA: TGTGCCAGCAGCGTAGGGACAGGGGGTCCCTACGAGCAGTACTTC
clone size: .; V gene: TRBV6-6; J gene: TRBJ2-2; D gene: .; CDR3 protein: CASSSPNPNTGELFF; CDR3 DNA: TGTGCCAGCTCTTCTCCAAACCCGAACACCGGGGAGCTGTTTTTT
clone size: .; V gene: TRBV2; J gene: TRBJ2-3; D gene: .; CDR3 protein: CANAGTLSRPSTDTQYF; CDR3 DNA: TGTGCCAACGCCGGAACTCTGTCGCGGCCTAGCACAGATACGCAGTATTTT
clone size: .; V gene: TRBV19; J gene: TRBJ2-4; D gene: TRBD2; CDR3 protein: CASSPIVAGGTLAKNIQYF; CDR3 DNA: TGTGCCAGTAGTCCCATCGTAGCGGGGGGAACATTGGCCAAAAACATTCAGTACTTC
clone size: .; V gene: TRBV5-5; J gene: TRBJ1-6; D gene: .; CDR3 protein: CASSLEGRNSPLHF; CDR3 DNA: TGTGCCAGCAGCTTGGAAGGACGAAATTCACCCCTCCACTTT
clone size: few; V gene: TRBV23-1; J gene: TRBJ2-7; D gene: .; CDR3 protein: CASSHPVSYEQYF; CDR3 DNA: TGCGCCAGCAGTCACCCAGTCTCCTACGAGCAGTACTTC
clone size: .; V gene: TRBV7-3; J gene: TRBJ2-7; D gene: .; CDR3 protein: CASSPYVGDSYEQYF; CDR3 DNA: TGTGCCAGCAGCCCCTACGTCGGCGATTCCTACGAGCAGTACTTC
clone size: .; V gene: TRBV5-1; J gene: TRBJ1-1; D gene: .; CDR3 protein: CASSLSAGAANTEAFF; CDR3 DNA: TGCGCCAGCAGCTTGTCGGCGGGGGCGGCGAACACTGAAGCTTTCTTT
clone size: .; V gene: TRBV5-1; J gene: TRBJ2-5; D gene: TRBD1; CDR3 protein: CASCSGDRGSETQYF; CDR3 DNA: TGCGCCAGCTGTAGCGGGGACAGGGGCTCCGAGACCCAGTACTTC
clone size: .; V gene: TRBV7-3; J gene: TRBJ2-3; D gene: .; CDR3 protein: CASSLATLGTQYF; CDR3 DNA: TGTGCCAGCAGCTTAGCTACGTTGGGGACGCAGTATTTT
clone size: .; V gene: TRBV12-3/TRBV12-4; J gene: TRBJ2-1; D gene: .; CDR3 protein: CASSYDWDPEQFF; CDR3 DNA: TGTGCCAGCAGCTACGACTGGGACCCTGAGCAGTTCTTC
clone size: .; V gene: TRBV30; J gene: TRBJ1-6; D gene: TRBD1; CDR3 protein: CASKDRVVSPLHF; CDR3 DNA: TGTGCCTCGAAAGACAGGGTGGTGTCACCCCTCCACTTT
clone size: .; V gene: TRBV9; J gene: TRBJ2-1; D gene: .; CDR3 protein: CASNHLEVPGEQFF; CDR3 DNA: TGTGCCAGCAACCACTTAGAGGTCCCCGGTGAGCAGTTCTTC
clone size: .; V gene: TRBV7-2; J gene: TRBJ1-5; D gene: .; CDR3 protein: CASSIRTAKMSRINQPQHF; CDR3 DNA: TGTGCCAGCAGCATCAGGACAGCGAAGATGAGCCGCATCAATCAGCCCCAGCATTTT
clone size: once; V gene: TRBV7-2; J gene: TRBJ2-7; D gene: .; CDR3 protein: CASSPGHPYEQYF; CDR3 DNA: TGTGCCAGCAGCCCCGGGCACCCCTACGAGCAGTACTTC
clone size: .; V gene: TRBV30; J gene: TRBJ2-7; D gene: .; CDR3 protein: CALGRGYEQYF; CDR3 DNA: TGTGCTTTAGGACGGGGCTACGAGCAGTACTTC
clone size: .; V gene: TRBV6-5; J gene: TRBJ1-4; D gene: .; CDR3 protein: CASRLGPAANEKLFF; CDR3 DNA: TGTGCCTCCAGACTTGGGCCGGCGGCTAATGAAAAACTGTTTTTT
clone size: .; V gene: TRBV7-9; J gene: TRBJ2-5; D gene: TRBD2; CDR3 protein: CASSMGGTSALETQYF; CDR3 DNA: TGTGCCAGCAGCATGGGGGGGACTAGCGCACTAGAGACCCAGTACTTC
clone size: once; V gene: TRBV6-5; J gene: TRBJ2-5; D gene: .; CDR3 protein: CASKGRARGQETQYF; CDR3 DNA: TGTGCCAGCAAGGGAAGGGCCAGGGGCCAAGAGACCCAGTACTTC
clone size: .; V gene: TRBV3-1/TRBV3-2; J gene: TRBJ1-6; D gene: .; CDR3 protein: CASSQNWGNSPLHF; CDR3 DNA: TGTGCCAGCAGCCAGAATTGGGGTAATTCACCCCTCCACTTT
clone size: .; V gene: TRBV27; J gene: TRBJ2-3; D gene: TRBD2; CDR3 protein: CASSQLAGGRNTQYF; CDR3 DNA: TGTGCCAGCAGTCAACTAGCGGGAGGGAGAAATACGCAGTATTTT
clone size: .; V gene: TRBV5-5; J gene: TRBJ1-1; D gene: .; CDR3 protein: CASSPGLGNQYTEAFF; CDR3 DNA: TGTGCCAGCAGCCCCGGCTTAGGGAACCAGTACACTGAAGCTTTCTTT
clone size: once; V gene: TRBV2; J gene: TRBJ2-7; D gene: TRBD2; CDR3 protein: CASRHNVPGLADLSYEQYF; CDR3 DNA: TGTGCCAGCAGACACAACGTCCCGGGACTAGCGGACCTCTCCTACGAGCAGTACTTC
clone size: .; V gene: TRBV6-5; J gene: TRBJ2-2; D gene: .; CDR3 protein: CASSPLAGPTGELFF; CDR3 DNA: TGTGCCAGCAGCCCCCTGGCAGGCCCCACCGGGGAGCTGTTTTTT
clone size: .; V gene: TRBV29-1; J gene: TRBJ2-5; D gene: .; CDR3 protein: CSVELLSAQYF; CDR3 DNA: TGCAGCGTTGAACTGCTGAGCGCCCAGTACTTC
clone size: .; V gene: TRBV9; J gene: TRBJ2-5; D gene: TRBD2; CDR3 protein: CASSPSSGGRETQYF; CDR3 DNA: TGTGCCAGCAGCCCTTCTAGCGGGGGGCGAGAGACCCAGTACTTC
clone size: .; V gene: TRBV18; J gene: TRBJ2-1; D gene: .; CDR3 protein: CASSPNPDRPNEQFF; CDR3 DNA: TGTGCCAGCTCACCCAACCCCGACAGGCCCAATGAGCAGTTCTTC
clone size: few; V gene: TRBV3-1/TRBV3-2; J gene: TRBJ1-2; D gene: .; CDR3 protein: CASSQVGAGGYGYTF; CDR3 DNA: TGTGCCAGCAGCCAAGTCGGGGCGGGGGGATATGGCTACACCTTC
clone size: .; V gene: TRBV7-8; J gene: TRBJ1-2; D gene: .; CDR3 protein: CASSLSIRQVENYGYTF; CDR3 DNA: TGTGCCAGCAGCTTATCTATTCGGCAGGTAGAAAACTATGGCTACACCTTC
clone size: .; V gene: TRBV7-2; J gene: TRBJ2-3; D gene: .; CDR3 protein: CASSLAKATDTQYF; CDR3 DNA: TGTGCCAGCAGCTTAGCTAAAGCGACAGATACGCAGTATTTT
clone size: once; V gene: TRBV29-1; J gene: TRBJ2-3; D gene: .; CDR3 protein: CSEHTDTQYF; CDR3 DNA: TGCAGCGAGCATACAGATACGCAGTATTTT
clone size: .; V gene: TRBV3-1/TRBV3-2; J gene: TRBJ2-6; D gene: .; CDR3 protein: CASSQGTEGASGANVLTF; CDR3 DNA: TGTGCCAGCAGCCAAGGGACGGAGGGAGCCTCTGGGGCCAACGTCCTGACTTTC
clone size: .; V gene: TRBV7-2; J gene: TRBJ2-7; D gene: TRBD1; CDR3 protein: CASSLVLTGGSYEQYF; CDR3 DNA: TGTGCCAGCAGCTTGGTGTTGACAGGGGGCTCCTACGAGCAGTACTTC
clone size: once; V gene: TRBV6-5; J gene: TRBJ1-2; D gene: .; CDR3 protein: CASTSGVRGKYGYTF; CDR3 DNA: TGTGCCAGCACCAGTGGAGTGCGCGGGAAATATGGCTACACCTTC
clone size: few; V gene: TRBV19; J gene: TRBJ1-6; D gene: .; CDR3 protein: CASSIDTSNSPLHF; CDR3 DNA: TGTGCCAGTAGTATAGACACCTCTAATTCACCCCTCCACTTT
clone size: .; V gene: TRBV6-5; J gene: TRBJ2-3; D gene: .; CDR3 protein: CASRPPGVRTQYF; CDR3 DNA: TGTGCCAGCAGACCCCCGGGAGTCCGGACGCAGTATTTT
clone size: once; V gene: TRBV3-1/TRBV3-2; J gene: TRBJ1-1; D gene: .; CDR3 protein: CASRRNTEAFF; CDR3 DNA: TGTGCCAGCCGCCGAAACACTGAAGCTTTCTTT
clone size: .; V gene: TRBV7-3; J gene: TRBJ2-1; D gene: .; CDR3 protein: CASSPYQGGYNEQFF; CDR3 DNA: TGTGCCAGCAGCCCCTATCAGGGGGGCTACAATGAGCAGTTCTTC
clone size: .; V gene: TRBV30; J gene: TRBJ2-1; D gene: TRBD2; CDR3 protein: CAWNHPLAGGRYNEQFF; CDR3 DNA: TGTGCCTGGAACCACCCACTAGCGGGAGGACGATACAATGAGCAGTTCTTC
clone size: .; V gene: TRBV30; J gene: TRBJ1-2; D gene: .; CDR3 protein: CAWSVYRDLYYGYTF; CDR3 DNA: TGTGCCTGGAGTGTTTACAGGGATCTCTACTATGGCTACACCTTC
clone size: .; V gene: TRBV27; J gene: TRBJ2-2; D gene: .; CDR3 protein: CASSQVFGELFF; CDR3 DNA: TGTGCCAGCAGCCAGGTGTTCGGGGAGCTGTTTTTT
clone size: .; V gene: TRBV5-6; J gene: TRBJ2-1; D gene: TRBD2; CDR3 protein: CASSATSGRSSYNEQFF; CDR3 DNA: TGTGCCAGCAGCGCCACTAGCGGGAGGTCCTCCTACAATGAGCAGTTCTTC
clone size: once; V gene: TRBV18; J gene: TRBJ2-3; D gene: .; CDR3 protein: CASSPDQTSTDTQYF; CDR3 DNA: TGTGCCAGCTCACCGGATCAGACCAGCACAGATACGCAGTATTTT
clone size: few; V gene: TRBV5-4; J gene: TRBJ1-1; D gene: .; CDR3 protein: CASSRPDSYTEAFF; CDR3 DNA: TGTGCCAGCAGCAGACCGGACAGCTACACTGAAGCTTTCTTT
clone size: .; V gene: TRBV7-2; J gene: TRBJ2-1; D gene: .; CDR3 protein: CASSFLRDYEQFF; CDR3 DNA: TGTGCCAGCAGCTTTTTGCGGGACTATGAGCAGTTCTTC
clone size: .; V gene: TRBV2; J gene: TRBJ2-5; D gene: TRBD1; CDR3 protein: CASRGQGETQYF; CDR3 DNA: TGTGCCAGCAGGGGACAGGGGGAGACCCAGTACTTC
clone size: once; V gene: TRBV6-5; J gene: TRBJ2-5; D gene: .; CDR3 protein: CATKKLLQGGGQYF; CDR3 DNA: TGTGCCACCAAGAAGTTGCTACAGGGAGGGGGCCAGTACTTC